The clone carrying this TCR beta chain was recorded a few times. What it recognizes is unknown. The source of the sample is a study of T-cell reconstitution after alpha-beta-depleted transplantation in children. Study-wide points: Where alpha-beta T cells came from about two months after transplant was reportedly several hundred expanded graft clones.

The TCRbeta library incorporated unique molecular identifiers. From the PCR reads, TCRdb called clonotypes with MiXCR, one entry per CDR3 protein. Of 700,000 to 950,000 distinct CDR3 sequences in the sample, roughly 15% were seen once. The V end lost 0 bases, the J end lost 5 bases, and 11 bases lay between the germline ends. Germline values: CDR1 SGHRS, CDR2 YFSETQ. The CDR3 is 15 residues long. V is TRBV5-1 and J is TRBJ2-2; a possible D gene is TRBD1 (6 bases). The sequence was collected from a male patient under 18 who had a stem cell transplant for acute lymphoblastic leukemia, so the T cells may come from the graft donor. The source was PBMCs, mostly from graft donor cells, collected 360 days after TCRalphabeta/CD19-depleted stem cell transplant. The CDR3 region has the DNA TGCGCCAGCAGCTTGGTGGACAGCCTAACCGGGGAGCTGTTTTTT. The encoded protein is CASSLVDSLTGELFF.